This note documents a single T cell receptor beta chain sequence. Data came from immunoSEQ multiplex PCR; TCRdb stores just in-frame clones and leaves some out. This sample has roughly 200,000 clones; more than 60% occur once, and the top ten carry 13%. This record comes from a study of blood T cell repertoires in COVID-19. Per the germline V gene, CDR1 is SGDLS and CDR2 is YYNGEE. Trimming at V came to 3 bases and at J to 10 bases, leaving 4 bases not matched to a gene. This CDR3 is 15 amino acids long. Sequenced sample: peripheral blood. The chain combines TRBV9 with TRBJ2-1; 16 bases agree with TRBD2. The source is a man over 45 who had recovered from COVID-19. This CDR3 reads CASSAGLAGGREQFF. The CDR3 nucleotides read TGTGCCAGCAGCGCGGGACTAGCGGGAGGGCGGGAGCAGTTCTTC.